This TCR beta chain was identified during a study of blood T cell repertoires in COVID-19. This clone was counted a few times. As handled by the study authors: Counts of nucleated cells, estimated from reference gene primer amplification, were obtained. TCRdb keeps only in-frame clones here, not all; method: immunoSEQ multiplex PCR. The V and J calls and clone size were taken over from that table, and D and trimming were inferred from the DNA. This sample has some 150,000 clones, with about 87% found just once. Sequencing input: peripheral blood. This clonotype originated in a man in his forties or fifties with active COVID-19.

CDR3 nucleotide sequence: TGTGCCAGCAGCTTAGGGACAAGTGGTTCACCCCTCCACTTT. This gives the protein CASSLGTSGSPLHF. The J gene is TRBJ1-6, the V gene TRBV7-9; TRBD1 is a possible D gene (5 bases). The CDR3 extends over 14 amino acids. V lost 1 base and J lost 9, with 10 bases in between. CDR1 and CDR2 from the germline V gene are SEHNR and FQNEAQ (reference sequence).